This T cell receptor beta chain was sequenced for a study of metastatic and nonmetastatic thyroid tumors. This CDR3 has 12 amino acids. Germline values: CDR1 DFQATT, CDR2 SNEGSKA (reference sequence). V shed 6 bases, J shed 4 bases, and the junction held 4 bases outside the gene matches. No patient had received any treatment before thyroid surgery. Notes on the study in general: It was reportedly found that TCR beta diversity was significantly higher in malignant thyroid tumors than in benign nodules, a difference seen in both blood and tumor samples.

Details on this clone: Its target is not known.

TCRdb called clones again from the PCR reads with MiXCR. The data contain approximately 16,000 clones, approximately 13% of them singletons. This chain uses TRBV20-1 with TRBJ2-5; 8 bases fit TRBD2. This receptor was taken from a female donor with papillary thyroid cancer or a benign thyroid nodule (not recorded which). Some clones in this sample may be carry-over from other donors' samples. What was sequenced was tumor tissue. This CDR3 reads CSASGTRETQYF. The CDR3 bases are TGCAGTGCCTCCGGGACTAGAGAGACCCAGTACTTC.